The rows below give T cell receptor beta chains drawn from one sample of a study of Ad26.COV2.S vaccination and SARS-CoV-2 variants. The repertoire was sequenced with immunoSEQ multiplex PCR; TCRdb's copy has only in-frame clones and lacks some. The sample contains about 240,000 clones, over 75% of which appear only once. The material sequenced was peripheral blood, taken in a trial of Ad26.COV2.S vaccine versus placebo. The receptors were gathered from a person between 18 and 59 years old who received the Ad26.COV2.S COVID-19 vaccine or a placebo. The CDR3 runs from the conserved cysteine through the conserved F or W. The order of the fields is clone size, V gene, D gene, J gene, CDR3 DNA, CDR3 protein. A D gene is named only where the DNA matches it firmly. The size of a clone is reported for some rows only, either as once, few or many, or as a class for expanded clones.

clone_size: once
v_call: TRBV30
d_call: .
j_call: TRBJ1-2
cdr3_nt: TGTGCCTGGAGCCCGGGACGGGTCGTTTATGGCTACACCTTC
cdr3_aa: CAWSPGRVVYGYTF

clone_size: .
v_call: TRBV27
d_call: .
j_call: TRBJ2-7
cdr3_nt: TGTGCCAGCAGTTTAGTAGGGTCCCACGAGCAGTACTTC
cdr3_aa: CASSLVGSHEQYF

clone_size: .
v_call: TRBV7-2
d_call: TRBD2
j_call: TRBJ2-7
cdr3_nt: TGTGCCAGCAGCCGCCCTGGGACTAGTCGGTACGAGCAGTACTTC
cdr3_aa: CASSRPGTSRYEQYF

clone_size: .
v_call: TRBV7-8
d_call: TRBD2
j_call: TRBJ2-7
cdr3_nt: TGTGCCAGCAGCCCAGCGGGGGGGCCATCCTACGAGCAGTACTTC
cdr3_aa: CASSPAGGPSYEQYF

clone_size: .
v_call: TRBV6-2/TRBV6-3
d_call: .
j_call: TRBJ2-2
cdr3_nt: TGTGCCAGCAGTTACTCTCTGTACGGCGCCCAGAACACCGGGGAGCTGTTTTTT
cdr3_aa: CASSYSLYGAQNTGELFF

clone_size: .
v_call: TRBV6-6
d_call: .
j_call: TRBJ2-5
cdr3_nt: TGTGCCAGCAGTACCCTAGCCCGCCCTGCGGAGACCCAGTACTTC
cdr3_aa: CASSTLARPAETQYF

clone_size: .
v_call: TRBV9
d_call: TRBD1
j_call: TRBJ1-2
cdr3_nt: TGTGCCAGCAGCTACGGACAGGGAGGCTATGGCTACACCTTC
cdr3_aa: CASSYGQGGYGYTF

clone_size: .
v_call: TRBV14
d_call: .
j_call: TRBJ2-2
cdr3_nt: TGTGCCAGCAGCCAATTCCGGAGCACCGGGGAGCTGTTTTTT
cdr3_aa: CASSQFRSTGELFF

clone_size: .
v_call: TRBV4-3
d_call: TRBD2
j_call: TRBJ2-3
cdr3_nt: TGCGCCAGCAGCCAAGGGGGACTAGCGGGGGCTAGCACAGATACGCAGTATTTT
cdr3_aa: CASSQGGLAGASTDTQYF

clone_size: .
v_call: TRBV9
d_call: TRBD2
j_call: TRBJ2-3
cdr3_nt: TGTGCCAGCAGCTCATCCGGGACTAGCGGTTACCCGAGCACAGATACGCAGTATTTT
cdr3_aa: CASSSSGTSGYPSTDTQYF

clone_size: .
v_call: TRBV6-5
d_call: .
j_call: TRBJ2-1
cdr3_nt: TGTGCCGGTCGGTGGGGGTCCTACAATGAGCAGTTCTTC
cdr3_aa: CAGRWGSYNEQFF

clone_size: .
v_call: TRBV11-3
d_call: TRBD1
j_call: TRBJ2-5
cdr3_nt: TGTGCCAGCAGCTCGACAGGGGGGCCCCAAGAGACCCAGTACTTC
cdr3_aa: CASSSTGGPQETQYF

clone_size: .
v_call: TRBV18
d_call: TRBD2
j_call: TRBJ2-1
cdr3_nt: TGTGCCAGCTCACCACCTAGCGGGAGTTCCTACAATGAGCAGTTCTTC
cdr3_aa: CASSPPSGSSYNEQFF

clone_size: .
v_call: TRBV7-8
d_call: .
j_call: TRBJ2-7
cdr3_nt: TGTGCCAGCAGCTCCTCCGGGACCTACGAGCAGTACTTC
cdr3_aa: CASSSSGTYEQYF

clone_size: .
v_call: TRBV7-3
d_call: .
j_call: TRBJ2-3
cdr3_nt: TGTGCCAGCAGCTTATCGGCCTTGGGAGATACGCAGTATTTT
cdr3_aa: CASSLSALGDTQYF

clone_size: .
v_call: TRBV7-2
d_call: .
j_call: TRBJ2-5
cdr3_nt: TGTGCCAGCAGACTCGGCGTCGGTTTGGCCCAGTACTTC
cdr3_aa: CASRLGVGLAQYF

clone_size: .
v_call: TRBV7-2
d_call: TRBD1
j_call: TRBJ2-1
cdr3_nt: TGTGCCAGCAGCCCACGGACAGGGGTCAATGAGCAGTTCTTC
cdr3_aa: CASSPRTGVNEQFF

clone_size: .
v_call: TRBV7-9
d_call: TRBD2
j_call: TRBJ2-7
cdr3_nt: TGTGCCAGCAGCTTAAGCGGGACCTACGAGCAGTACTTC
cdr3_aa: CASSLSGTYEQYF

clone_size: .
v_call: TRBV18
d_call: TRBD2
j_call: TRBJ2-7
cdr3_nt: TGTGCCAGCACAGACTCTAGCGGGGGGAAGCAGTACTTC
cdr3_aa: CASTDSSGGKQYF

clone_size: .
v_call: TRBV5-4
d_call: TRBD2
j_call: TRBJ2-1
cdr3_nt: TGTGCCAGCAGCCCCGCCCGAGGGACTAGCGGGGGGGGTAATGAGCAGTTCTTC
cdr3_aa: CASSPARGTSGGGNEQFF

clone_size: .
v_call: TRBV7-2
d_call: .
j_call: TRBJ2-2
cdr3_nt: TGTGCCAGCAGCTTTAGGGGGGGGCGACCGAACACCGGGGAGCTGTTTTTT
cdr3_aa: CASSFRGGRPNTGELFF

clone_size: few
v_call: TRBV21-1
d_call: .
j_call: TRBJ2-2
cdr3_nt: TGTGCCAGCAGCAACCCGCACTGGAGCGCCGGGGAGCTGTTTTTT
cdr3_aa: CASSNPHWSAGELFF

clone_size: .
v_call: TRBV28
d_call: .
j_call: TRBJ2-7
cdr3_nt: TGTGCCAGCGGGGAGGCAGGGATAGCCTACGAGCAGTACTTC
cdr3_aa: CASGEAGIAYEQYF

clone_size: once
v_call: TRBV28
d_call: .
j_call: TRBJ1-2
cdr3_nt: TGTGCCAGCAGTTTGGTGGCTAACTATGGCTACACCTTC
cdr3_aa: CASSLVANYGYTF

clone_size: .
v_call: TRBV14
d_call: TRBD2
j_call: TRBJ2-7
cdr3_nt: TGTGCCAGCAGCCTTAGGCTAGGGACTAGCGCCTACGAGCAGTACTTC
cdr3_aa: CASSLRLGTSAYEQYF

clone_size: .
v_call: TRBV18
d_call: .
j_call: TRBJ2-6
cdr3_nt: TGTGCCAGCTCACCAGTCAGATTAAGCTCTGGGGCCAACGTCCTGACTTTC
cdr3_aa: CASSPVRLSSGANVLTF

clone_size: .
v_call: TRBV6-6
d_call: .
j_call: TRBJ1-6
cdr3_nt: TGTGCCAGCAGTTACTCCGGACCCCAAAAAGGTTCACCCCTCCACTTT
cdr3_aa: CASSYSGPQKGSPLHF

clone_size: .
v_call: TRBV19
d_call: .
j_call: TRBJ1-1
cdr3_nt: TGTGCCACCCGAGGGCAGGGTCTCCCTGAAGCTTTCTTT
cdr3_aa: CATRGQGLPEAFF

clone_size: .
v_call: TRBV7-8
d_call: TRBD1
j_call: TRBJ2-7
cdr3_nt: TGTGCCAGCAGCTTAGCTGGGACAGGGTACAGCTCCTACGAGCAGTACTTC
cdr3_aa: CASSLAGTGYSSYEQYF

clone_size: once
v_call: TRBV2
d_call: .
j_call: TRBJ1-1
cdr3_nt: TGTGCCAGCAGCGACGACGGAAGACGTGAAGCTTTCTTT
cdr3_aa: CASSDDGRREAFF

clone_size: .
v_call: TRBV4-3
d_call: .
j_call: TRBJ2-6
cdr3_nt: TGCGCCAGCAGCCAAGATCCCGGCAGGGGCTCTGGGGCCAACGTCCTGACTTTC
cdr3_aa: CASSQDPGRGSGANVLTF

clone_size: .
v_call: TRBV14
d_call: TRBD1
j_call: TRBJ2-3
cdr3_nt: TGTGCCAGCAGTCACAGGACAGGGATCACAGATACGCAGTATTTT
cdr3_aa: CASSHRTGITDTQYF

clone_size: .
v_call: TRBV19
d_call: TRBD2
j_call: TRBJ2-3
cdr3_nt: TGTGCCAGTAGTATAAGTGGTAGCGGGGGTACAGATACGCAGTATTTT
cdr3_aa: CASSISGSGGTDTQYF

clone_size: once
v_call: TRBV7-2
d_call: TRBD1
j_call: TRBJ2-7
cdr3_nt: TGTGCCAGCAGGCAAACAGGGGGCGCCCCTAGCTCCTACGAGCAGTACTTC
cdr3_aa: CASRQTGGAPSSYEQYF

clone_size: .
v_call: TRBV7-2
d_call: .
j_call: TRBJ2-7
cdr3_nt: TGTGCCAGCAGCTCCCCCCCTGGGGAGCAGTACTTC
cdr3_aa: CASSSPPGEQYF